This is a list of T cell receptor beta chains from one sample in a study of identical twins. Each CDR3 protein is one row after TCRdb ran MiXCR on the 5' RACE reads. The table includes under 350,000 distinct CDR3 sequences, 8.5% to 9.5% detected once. These data were likewise used in another study, on yellow fever vaccine responses in identical twins.

The sample taken for sequencing was CD8+ T cells sorted from blood. These receptors were obtained from a woman younger than 30 in good health. Both conserved end residues are trimmed from each CDR3.

>TRBV2|TRBJ2-5
ALSPGLAGPFQETQY
>TRBV20-1|TRBJ2-1
SALLAAAPNCNEQF
>TRBV29-1|TRBJ2-7
SPGKVGVSYEQY
>TRBV2|TRBJ2-7
ASSHGTDWTYEQY
>TRBV7-9|TRBJ2-5
ASSSVGGAPQETQY
>TRBV4-3|TRBJ2-1
ASSQDIGLSYNEQF
>TRBV30|TRBJ2-1
AWRLGQGIYNEQF
>TRBV9|TRBJ1-4
ASSGGATNEKLF
>TRBV28|TRBJ2-1
ASSPPPYNEQF
>TRBV7-9|TRBJ1-4
ASRSDRDGEKLF
>TRBV5-1|TRBJ2-2
ASSLGTGDAGELF
>TRBV5-6|TRBJ2-1
ASSWAGGDEQF
>TRBV2|TRBJ2-7
ASMGQGVSEQY
>TRBV12-3/TRBV12-4|TRBJ2-5
ASSRTGETQY
>TRBV4-3|TRBJ2-1
ASSQDWEGAYSYNEQF
>TRBV7-2|TRBJ1-1
ASSGLRVTEAF
>TRBV29-1|TRBJ2-3
SVDSGVSTDTQY
>TRBV7-9|TRBJ2-7
ASSPRKVPSYEQY
>TRBV29-1|TRBJ2-7
SVESSNYEQY
>TRBV7-3|TRBJ1-1
ASSLVGSNTEAF
>TRBV5-1|TRBJ2-6
ASSPGHDSGANVLT
>TRBV2|TRBJ1-2
ASSEYNTNYGYT
>TRBV28|TRBJ2-1
ASSQDSRLSSYNEQF
>TRBV20-1|TRBJ2-1
SGTDVTYNEQF
>TRBV4-3|TRBJ2-5
ASSHWEVRGSKETQY
>TRBV6-1|TRBJ2-1
ASRPLTSGEQF
>TRBV25-1|TRBJ2-5
ASSDNPAGETQY
>TRBV14|TRBJ2-3
ASSQEGPRPPTDTQY
>TRBV7-8|TRBJ1-1
ASSLVWELNTEAF
>TRBV28|TRBJ2-3
ASSPSVAVPSGADTQY
>TRBV10-3|TRBJ2-1
AITDPIAGDYNEQF
>TRBV7-2|TRBJ1-1
ASSGTLMNTEAF
>TRBV27|TRBJ2-3
ASSLYGLEVKDTQY
>TRBV6-1|TRBJ2-2
ASTQIAGGNTGELF